The present T cell receptor (beta chain) was sequenced within a study of siplizumab effects on memory and regulatory T cells (dated by TCRdb to the late 2010s). Regarding the study in general: The study looked at the effect of siplizumab, an anti-CD2 antibody, on alloreactive T-cell subsets in allogeneic mixed lymphocyte reactions made from human PBMCs.

Points the paper makes about the study in general: Whether proliferating Tregs from siplizumab cultures actually had suppressive function was not functionally confirmed. Roughly 80-95% of proliferating CD4+ or CD8+ clones could not be assigned a naive or memory phenotype. In reactions with siplizumab, an average of roughly 69% of mappable alloreactive CD4+ clones were Treg-derived, compared with approximately 29% in control reactions. Compared with memory T cells, unstimulated naive T cells appeared more diverse, and naive cells seemed to make a substantial contribution to the alloresponse. Sequences below about 10^-5 frequency were poorly captured, so only a minor fraction of alloreactive clones could be mapped to unstimulated subsets. Siplizumab significantly lowered the cumulative frequency of alloreactive sequences that could be traced to unstimulated CD4+ memory T cells.

For this clone: The specificity of this receptor is unknown. Per-nucleotide qualities are absent, and no much larger clonotype sits a single base away.

Sorted unstimulated T cells and proliferating T cells recovered from mixed lymphocyte reactions underwent TCRbeta CDR3 sequencing. Fresh whole blood from about 11 HLA-typed healthy donors was used as the source from which PBMCs were isolated. To map where alloreactive clones came from, unstimulated CD4+ non-regulatory T cells were FACS-sorted. Libraries were built with the immunoSEQ multiplex PCR assay. Each sample had some 94,000 TCR templates assayed by the deep sequencing platform. Genomic DNA extracted from sorted T cells was used for TCRbeta CDR3 sequencing. The authors processed their data as follows. Clonal analysis of TCRbeta CDR3 data was done in the R programming language. Comparing unstimulated samples against CFSE-low samples taken after the reaction was how alloreactive CD4+ and CD8+ clones were defined. Regulatory or non-regulatory origin was assigned to alloreactive CD4+ clones by matching of sequences to sorted unstimulated Treg and non-Treg repertoires. TCRdb holds this immuneACCESS table with in-frame rearrangements only. Some clones are missing; in checked studies, unresolved V genes explain under half, and the rest has no known cause. V and J calls plus clone size are reproduced from that table; the DNA served to infer D and trimming. The sample data list roughly 93,000 clones, and roughly 94% of these were observed just once. Of the sample, approximately 1.2% falls within the top ten clones.

The CDR3 spans 15 residues, from the cysteine through the phenylalanine. CDR3 DNA only is kept here, 45 bases in frame from base 1. Reading the germline V gene (reference sequence) gives CDR1 GTSNPN and CDR2 SVGIG. For this chain, trimming is 5 bases at the V end and 4 bases at the J end, and the number of junction bases without a gene match is 8. The chain links TRBV30 with TRBJ2-6, with 7 bases in between that match TRBD2. The clonotype was recovered from a human donor in good health. Sequenced: non-Treg CD4+ T cells sorted from blood. The label giving this sample's cell subset or site can be read as: FACS-sorted unstimulated CD4+ non-regulatory T cells. Here the CDR3 is given as CAWGEGGLGANVLTF. The DNA sequence follows: TGTGCCTGGGGAGAGGGAGGGCTCGGGGCCAACGTCCTGACTTTC.